The clone carrying this T cell receptor beta chain was observed a single time. The V gene end was trimmed by 2 bases and the J gene end by 0 bases; junction bases not matched to a gene: 8. Germline V gene lookup returns CDR1 KGHDR and CDR2 SFDVKD. The CDR3 consists of 19 residues. This sample stems from a study of blood T cell repertoires in COVID-19. Overall study: From the United States, Italy and Spain came samples of acute and convalescent COVID-19. T cells, B-cell-depleted T cells, or PBMCs provided the cDNA or gDNA that served as material.

As processed by the authors: Amplified reference gene primers provided the basis for estimating nucleated cell counts. The repertoire was sequenced with immunoSEQ multiplex PCR; TCRdb's copy has only in-frame clones and lacks some. V and J calls and clone size are copied from that table; D and trimming were computed from the DNA. The sample shows 400,000 or so clones, roughly 90% of them seen only once. The Seattle site enrolled patients during active infection and followed them longitudinally. The source is a man younger than 35 with COVID-19, enrolled during active disease. The sample was peripheral blood. The V gene is TRBV24-1, the J gene TRBJ1-3; TRBD1 matches at 11 bases. CDR3 sequence reads: CATSDWDRGTFISGNTIYF. In DNA form, the CDR3 reads TGTGCCACCAGTGATTGGGACAGGGGGACCTTCATCTCTGGAAACACCATATATTTT.